These 2 T cell receptor beta chains were sequenced from one sample in a study of glioma-infiltrating T cells. TCR alpha and beta CDR3 regions were amplified from RNA using iRepertoire nested multiplex PCR. TCRdb re-derived calls from the multiplex PCR reads in MiXCR, one entry per CDR3 protein. The sample lists around 390,000 distinct CDR3 sequences, 41% occurring once. Sample: glioma tissue, nonneoplastic brain tissue, or PBMCs (not recorded which). The receptors were sampled from a human donor with low-grade glioma or glioblastoma, undergoing nonglioma brain surgery, or in good health (not recorded which).

The rearrangement joins TRBV7-9 to TRBJ1-5, with D hard to call. This CDR3 is 12 amino acids long. Trimming took 4 bases from V and 7 from J, leaving 8 bases between them. Germline V CDR1 and CDR2: SEHNR, FQNEAQ (reference sequence). Here the CDR3 reads CASSSREQPQHF. The CDR3 DNA is TGTGCCAGCAGCTCGCGGGAGCAGCCCCAGCATTTT.

This clonotype was seen at least ten times. The gene calls are TRBV7-2 and TRBJ2-7; D is perhaps TRBD2 (6 bases). The CDR3 sequence is 14 residues long. Germline V gene lookup returns CDR1 SGHTA and CDR2 FQGNSA. Trimming cost V 5 bases and J 7 bases, with 18 bases left between them. DNA of the CDR3: TGTGCCAGCAGCCCCCGGGACTTCTCTCGTGAGCAGTACTTC. Translating gives CASSPRDFSREQYF.